The rows below give T cell receptor beta chains drawn from one sample of a study of OX40 agonist ivuxolimab in advanced cancers. Libraries were prepared by immunoSEQ multiplex PCR; TCRdb keeps only in-frame clonotypes and omits some of them. The table records about 35,000 clones, roughly 90% of them present only once. Sample: CD4+ or CD8+ T cells sorted from blood, taken in a trial of the OX40 agonist ivuxolimab. The receptors stem from an adult with an advanced solid tumor such as melanoma, head and neck, liver or kidney cancer. CDR3s include the opening cysteine and the closing phenylalanine or tryptophan. A D gene is named only where the DNA matches it firmly. Only some rows state a clone size, as once, few, many or a class for expanded clones.

>TRBJ2-5|.|TRBV2|.
TGTGCCAGCAGTACCCGGGACCATTTCCAAGAGACCCAGTACTTC
CASSTRDHFQETQYF
>TRBJ2-1|.|TRBV19|few
TGTGCCAGTAGCCCGGACCCCAACTCGTACAATGAGCAGTTCTTC
CASSPDPNSYNEQFF
>TRBJ1-2|.|TRBV2|.
TGTGCCAGCAGTGAAGTAAGCAGGGCCTATGGCTACACCTTC
CASSEVSRAYGYTF
>TRBJ1-4|TRBD1|TRBV9|once
TGTGCCAGCAGCGTAGAGGGCAGGGGGGATGAAAAACTGTTTTTT
CASSVEGRGDEKLFF
>TRBJ2-1|TRBD1|TRBV7-9|.
TGTGCCAGCAGCTTAGCCGGCAGGGGGAATCCCCCGGAGCAGTTCTTC
CASSLAGRGNPPEQFF
>TRBJ2-2|.|TRBV5-1|.
TGCGCCAGCAGCTTCGCGGGGCCGAACACCGGGGAGCTGTTTTTT
CASSFAGPNTGELFF
>TRBJ2-7|.|TRBV28|.
TGTGCCAGCAGCCGAACGGTAGAACACGAGCAGTACTTC
CASSRTVEHEQYF
>TRBJ2-7|.|TRBV7-2|.
TGTGCCAGCAGCTTAGCCGGGACAAGCTACGAGCAGTACTTC
CASSLAGTSYEQYF
>TRBJ2-7|.|TRBV7-3|few
TGTGCCAGCAGCTTCTCCCAGGGCTACGAGCAGTACTTC
CASSFSQGYEQYF
>TRBJ2-7|.|TRBV27|.
TGTGCCAGCAGTCTCAGCTGGACCCCGGGAGACGAGCAGTACTTC
CASSLSWTPGDEQYF
>TRBJ2-7|.|TRBV19|.
TGTGCCAGTATTACCTTGGAGGGGCCCGGCTACGGGCAGTACTTC
CASITLEGPGYGQYF